This entry concerns a single T cell receptor (beta chain). This specimen belongs to a study of T cell changes during pregnancy in multiple sclerosis. The repertoire was sequenced with immunoSEQ multiplex PCR; TCRdb's copy has only in-frame clones and lacks some. The sample consists of 15,000 to 20,000 clones, 88% of them appearing once. The sample consisted of CD8+ T cells from peripheral blood mononuclear cells, taken after pregnancy. This TCR was recovered from a female donor in good health, enrolled as a control in a pregnancy study.

The CDR3 sequence is CASSLTSGDSPYNEQFF. The DNA for the CDR3 is TGTGCCAGCAGCCTGACTAGCGGGGACTCGCCGTACAATGAGCAGTTCTTC. The rearrangement uses TRBV7-3 and TRBJ2-1; 11 nucleotides align to TRBD2. Per the germline V gene, CDR1 is SGHTA and CDR2 is FQGTGA. The CDR3 has 17 amino acids. The J segment lost 4 bases and the V segment lost 5 bases, leaving 10 bases of the junction unmatched.